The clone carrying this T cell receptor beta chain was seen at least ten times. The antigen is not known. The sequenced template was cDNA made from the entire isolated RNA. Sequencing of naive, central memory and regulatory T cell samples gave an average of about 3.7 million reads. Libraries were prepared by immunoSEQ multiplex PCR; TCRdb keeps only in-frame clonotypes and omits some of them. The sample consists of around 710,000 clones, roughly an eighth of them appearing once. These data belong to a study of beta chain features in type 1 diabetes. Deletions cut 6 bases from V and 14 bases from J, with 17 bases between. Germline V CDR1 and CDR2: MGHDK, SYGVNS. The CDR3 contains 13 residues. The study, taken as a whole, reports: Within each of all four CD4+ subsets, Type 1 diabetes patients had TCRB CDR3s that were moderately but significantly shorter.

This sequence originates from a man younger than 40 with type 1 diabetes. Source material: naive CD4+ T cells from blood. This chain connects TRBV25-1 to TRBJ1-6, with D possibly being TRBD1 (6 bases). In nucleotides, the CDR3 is TGTGCCAGCAGCCACGGGGGCGGGACCACCCTCCACTTT. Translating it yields CASSHGGGTTLHF. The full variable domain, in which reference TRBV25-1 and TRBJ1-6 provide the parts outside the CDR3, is EADIYQTPRYLVIGTGKKITLECSQTMGHDKMYWYQQDPGMELHLIHYSYGVNSTEKGDLSSESTVSRIRTEHFPLTLESARPSHTSQYLCASSHGGGTTLHFGNGTRLTVT.